A single sample is the source of the 28 T cell receptor beta chains below, sequenced in a study of cytotoxic CD8 clonotypes in ibrutinib-treated CLL. Method: immunoSEQ multiplex PCR; TCRdb's copy keeps in-frame clones and lacks some. The sample holds hundreds of thousands of clones, about 64% seen once. The source was PBMCs, collected after 36 months of ibrutinib treatment. The receptors shown here come from a human donor with chronic lymphocytic leukemia.

The chain joins TRBV9 to TRBJ2-2; TRBD2 matches at 8 bases. In germline, CDR1 is SGDLS, CDR2 YYNGEE. V trimming: 0 bases; J trimming: 4 bases; junction bases outside the gene matches: 8. This CDR3 has 17 amino acids. The CDR3 sequence: CASSVAEAGESTGELFF. For the CDR3, the DNA is TGTGCCAGCAGCGTAGCAGAAGCGGGAGAGAGCACCGGGGAGCTGTTTTTT.

The rearrangement joins TRBV9 to TRBJ2-1; D call uncertain. This CDR3 is 17 amino acids long. Between the trimmed V and J ends, which lost 0 bases and 3 bases, there was a span of 16 bases. Germline V lookup: CDR1 SGDLS, CDR2 YYNGEE. Here the CDR3 DNA reads TGTGCCAGCAGCGTAGGAGTCCAGGTCGATGGCTACAATGAGCAGTTCTTC. Protein product: CASSVGVQVDGYNEQFF.

This clone was seen more than once but under ten times. The V gene is TRBV6-1, the J gene TRBJ1-6; no firm D call. The V and J ends lost 7 bases and 0 bases respectively, with 16 bases between them. CDR3 length: 17 residues. Germline V gene data show CDR1 as MNHNS and CDR2 as SASEGT. The CDR3 loop is CASTEAFSGSYNSPLHF. CDR3 coding DNA: TGTGCCAGCACCGAAGCCTTCAGTGGCTCCTATAATTCACCCCTCCACTTT.

The chain employs TRBV27 and TRBJ1-5; no clear D. With 5 bases removed from V and 6 bases from J, the gap between germline ends came to 26 bases. Looked up from germline, CDR1 is MNHEY and CDR2 is SMNVEV (reference sequence). The length of the CDR3 is 18 residues. In DNA, the CDR3 is TGTGCCAGCAGTCCGCGCTCCTACTCTGCTAGGGCTGGTCAGCCCCAGCATTTT. Residues: CASSPRSYSARAGQPQHF.

This chain links TRBV6-6 with TRBJ1-4, with 7 bases lining up with TRBD1. Germline V gene lookup returns CDR1 MNHNY and CDR2 SVGAGI (reference sequence). The CDR3 contains 14 residues. Losses at the gene ends were 10 bases for V and 5 bases for J; bases not matched to a gene: 10. The CDR3 reads CATTRGAGNEKLFF. The CDR3 DNA follows: TGTGCCACCACCAGGGGGGCAGGAAATGAAAAACTGTTTTTT.

This clone has a single count. This chain connects TRBV15 to TRBJ1-5; a possible D gene is TRBD1 (6 bases). V gave up 0 bases and J gave up 2 bases, with 11 bases separating them. From germline, CDR1 is LNHNV and CDR2 YYDKDF (reference sequence). This CDR3 is built from 16 residues. The CDR3 reads CATSRDSGGRNQPQHF. The CDR3 DNA reads as TGTGCCACCAGCAGAGATTCGGGGGGCCGCAATCAGCCCCAGCATTTT.

The CDR3 spells CSVEDRGDTYGYTF. DNA of the CDR3: TGCAGCGTTGAAGATCGAGGGGACACCTATGGCTACACCTTC. V is TRBV29-1 and J is TRBJ1-2; TRBD1 is a possible D gene (6 bases). Between the trimmed V and J ends, which lost 0 bases and 4 bases, there was a span of 12 bases. From germline, CDR1 is SQVTM and CDR2 ANQGSEA. The CDR3 is 14 amino acids.

This clone turned up a few times. The chain links TRBV6-5 to TRBJ1-2; D unresolved. The CDR3 loop spans 13 amino acids. V dropped 2 bases and J dropped 4 bases, with 8 bases sitting between them. The germline CDR1 and CDR2 sequences are MNHEY and SVGAGI. CDR3 region: CASSYTGVYGYTF. CDR3 coding DNA: TGTGCCAGCAGTTACACCGGGGTCTATGGCTACACCTTC.

The chain couples TRBV11-2 to TRBJ2-7; tentative D call: TRBD1 (5 bases). The CDR3 length is 15 residues. Trimming shortened V by 1 base and J by 1 base, and 11 bases separated the two germline ends. CDR1 is SGHAT and CDR2 is FQNNGV in the germline V gene. The DNA for the CDR3 is TGTGCCAGCAGCTTAGGGGGCCTGGGATCCTACGAGCAGTACTTC. Protein product: CASSLGGLGSYEQYF.

This sequence joins TRBV11-2 and TRBJ2-3; 7 positions match TRBD2. Germline V gene data show CDR1 as SGHAT and CDR2 as FQNNGV. The junction had 17 bases not matched to a gene; V was cut back by 7 bases and J by 4 bases. This CDR3 region has 17 residues. The CDR3 protein is CASTPSGWAGDSDTQYF. CDR3 nucleotide sequence: TGTGCCAGCACCCCGTCCGGTTGGGCGGGAGACTCAGATACGCAGTATTTT. Together with reference TRBV11-2 and TRBJ2-3, the CDR3 gives the full variable domain: EAGVAQSPRYKIIEKRQSVAFWCNPISGHATLYWYQQILGQGPKLLIQFQNNGVVDDSQLPKDRFSAERLKGVDSTLKIQPAKLEDSAVYLCASTPSGWAGDSDTQYFGPGTRLTVL.

This chain joins TRBV4-2 and TRBJ2-2; D uncertain. The ends were cut back, 3 bases at V and 0 bases at J, with 5 bases in the middle. Per the germline V gene, CDR1 is LGHNA and CDR2 is YNFKEQ. This CDR3 has 14 amino acids. The CDR3 DNA sequence: TGTGCCAGCAGCCACGCCGCGAACACCGGGGAGCTGTTTTTT. It specifies CASSHAANTGELFF.

A few counts support this clone. The rearrangement joins TRBV5-1 to TRBJ2-7; maybe TRBD1 (5 bases). The CDR3 loop spans 13 amino acids. Germline CDR1 is SGHRS and CDR2 is YFSETQ. The V gene lost 4 bases and the J gene lost 1 base, with 9 bases spanning the gap. The DNA for the CDR3 is TGCGCCAGCAGCCTCCGACAGTCCTACGAGCAGTACTTC. This encodes CASSLRQSYEQYF.

This chain uses TRBV19 with TRBJ1-2; the D is unclear. V was shortened by 0 bases and J by 2 bases, with 10 bases between the two germline ends. The CDR3 totals 15 residues. Germline V gives CDR1 LNHDA, CDR2 SQIVND (reference sequence). The CDR3 reads CASSIDQNRNYGYTF. CDR3 sequence (DNA): TGTGCCAGTAGTATAGATCAGAATAGAAACTATGGCTACACCTTC.

The chain uses TRBV19 and TRBJ2-3; D is unresolved. Germline V gene data show CDR1 as LNHDA and CDR2 as SQIVND (reference sequence). V was clipped by 10 bases and J by 6 bases, with 11 bases between them. This CDR3 has 11 amino acids. The CDR3 nucleotides read TGTGCCACGTTACTGGGCGATACGCAGTATTTT. Protein: CATLLGDTQYF. Full variable domain (rest looked up from reference TRBV19 and TRBJ2-3): DGGITQSPKYLFRKEGQNVTLSCEQNLNHDAMYWYRQDPGQGLRLIYYSQIVNDFQKGDIAEGYSVSREKKESFPLTVTSAQKNPTAFYLCATLLGDTQYFGPGTRLTVL.

This chain connects TRBV6-5 to TRBJ1-1; D not resolved. The V gene lost 10 bases and the J gene lost 4 bases, with 10 bases spanning the gap. The CDR3 extends over 11 amino acids. Germline lookup yields CDR1 MNHEY and CDR2 SVGAGI. For the CDR3, the DNA is TGTGCCATATCCCGGGGCACTGAAGCTTTCTTT. Encoded protein: CAISRGTEAFF.

The V and J genes are TRBV7-9 and TRBJ1-5; D may be TRBD1 (5 bases). Germline CDR1 and CDR2: SEHNR and FQNEAQ (reference sequence). This CDR3 contains 16 residues. The V end was cut by 5 bases, the J end by 1 base, with 15 bases between. CDR3 sequence: CASSQGRGVSNQPQHF. CDR3 nucleotide sequence: TGTGCCAGCAGCCAAGGCCGGGGGGTAAGCAATCAGCCCCAGCATTTT.

V gene TRBV10-3 combines with J gene TRBJ2-1; possible D gene TRBD1, 6 bases. V was shortened by 0 bases and J by 0 bases, with 12 bases between the two germline ends. Germline V lookup: CDR1 ENHRY, CDR2 SYGVKD. The CDR3 runs 17 residues. As DNA, the CDR3 is TGTGCCATCAGTGAGTCGAAATTCAGGGGCTCCTACAATGAGCAGTTCTTC. Translation gives CAISESKFRGSYNEQFF.

V is TRBV29-1 and J is TRBJ1-3; D unresolved. The CDR3 is 13 residues long. Looked up from germline, CDR1 is SQVTM and CDR2 is ANQGSEA. V lost 5 bases and J lost 1, with 9 bases in between. The CDR3 DNA is TGCAGCGTTTTGGGGAGATCTGGAAACACCATATATTTT. Translated: CSVLGRSGNTIYF.

This clone was found once. The genes are TRBV6-6 and TRBJ2-2; D is undetermined. Germline V gene lookup returns CDR1 MNHNY and CDR2 SVGAGI (reference sequence). V was clipped by 5 bases and J by 5 bases, with 15 bases between them. The CDR3 sequence is 15 residues long. This CDR3 is CASSRPRLFTGELFF. The CDR3 region has the DNA TGTGCCAGCAGTCGCCCGCGCTTATTTACCGGGGAGCTGTTTTTT.

The chain couples TRBV25-1 to TRBJ1-2; D not resolved. Germline CDR1 is MGHDK and CDR2 is SYGVNS. The V end lost 4 bases, the J end lost 4 bases, and 10 bases lay between the germline ends. This CDR3 has 13 amino acids. The CDR3 nucleotides read TGTGCCAGCAGTGGACCAGTAGCCTATGGCTACACCTTC. It specifies CASSGPVAYGYTF.

Worth noting for this clone: A junction end diverges from the germline sequence, so it may reflect a read error. The J gene is TRBJ2-7, the V gene TRBV6-5; possibly TRBD1 for D (6 bases). There are 14 residues in the CDR3. The germline CDR1 and CDR2 sequences are MNHEY and SVGAGI. The CDR3 sequence is CASSYRDTSNEQYF. The CDR3 region has the DNA TGTGCCAGCAGTTACCGGGACACCTCCAACGAGCAGTACTTC.

This chain links TRBV2 with TRBJ1-2; D not resolved. CDR3 length: 13 residues. Germline V gene data show CDR1 as SNHLY and CDR2 as FYNNEI. Trimming pared 8 bases from V and 3 bases from J, leaving 13 bases between. The CDR3 loop reads CASLGTVHYGYTF. The DNA of the CDR3 is TGTGCCAGCCTCGGCACAGTCCACTATGGCTACACCTTC.

This rearrangement joins TRBV15 to TRBJ1-4; 10 positions match TRBD1. Trimming at V came to 1 base and at J to 8 bases, leaving 7 bases not matched to a gene. CDR1 and CDR2 from the germline V gene are LNHNV and YYDKDF (reference sequence). The CDR3 is 16 residues long. The CDR3 DNA follows: TGTGCCACCAGCAGAGGGGGACAGGGGACTTTCGAAAAACTGTTTTTT. Translation: CATSRGGQGTFEKLFF.

This chain joins TRBV6-5 and TRBJ1-2; D is possibly TRBD1 (5 bases). CDR3 length: 14 amino acids. Looked up from germline, CDR1 is MNHEY and CDR2 is SVGAGI. Trimming shortened V by 0 bases and J by 5 bases, and 10 bases separated the two germline ends. In nucleotides, the CDR3 is TGTGCCAGCAGTTACTCGTTCGCAGGGTATGGCTACACCTTC. Its protein product is CASSYSFAGYGYTF.

This clone was seen more than once but under ten times. The chain has TRBV19 and TRBJ1-5; a possible D gene is TRBD1 (6 bases). Germline CDR1 and CDR2: LNHDA and SQIVND (reference sequence). The CDR3 sequence is 15 residues long. V shed 3 bases and J shed 2 bases, with 11 bases lying between them. CDR3 coding DNA: TGTGCCAGTAGTATGCAGGGGTCCGGCAATCAGCCCCAGCATTTT. Translating gives CASSMQGSGNQPQHF.

This chain uses TRBV6-6 with TRBJ1-1; D is ambiguous. Germline CDR1 reads MNHNY; CDR2 reads SVGAGI (reference sequence). The V and J ends lost 6 bases and 0 bases respectively, with 8 bases between them. The CDR3 spans 13 residues. CDR3 in amino acids: CASSQRMNTEAFF. The CDR3 DNA is TGTGCCAGCAGCCAACGGATGAACACTGAAGCTTTCTTT.

As regards this clone: A read error may account for a junction end that differs from germline. V gene TRBV15 combines with J gene TRBJ2-7; perhaps D is TRBD1 or TRBD2 (5 bases each). There are 15 residues in the CDR3. Germline V gives CDR1 LNHNV, CDR2 YYDKDF (reference sequence). The CDR3 here is CVTSRGAALIYEQYF. The DNA of the CDR3 is TGTGTCACCAGCAGAGGGGCAGCTCTCATCTACGAGCAGTACTTC.

The chain is built from TRBV2 and TRBJ2-3; TRBD2 is a possible D gene (5 bases). Deletions cut 8 bases from V and 11 bases from J, with 14 bases between. Germline lookup yields CDR1 SNHLY and CDR2 FYNNEI. There are 11 residues in the CDR3. The CDR3 nucleotides are TGTGCCAGCTCTGGACGGGGATGGCAGTATTTT. Amino acids: CASSGRGWQYF.